The rows below give T cell receptor beta chains drawn from one sample of a study of T and B cells in COVID-19 patients. TCRdb re-derived calls from the multiplex PCR reads in MiXCR, one entry per CDR3 protein. Seen here are 3,000 to 4,000 distinct CDR3 sequences, 22% observed once, and the top ten hold around a quarter. Sequencing used blood. These receptors were obtained from a human donor with active COVID-19. Each CDR3 is given with its conserved first and last residue.

TRBV27,12,TRBJ1-1,CASYRGRTEAFF
TRBV30,15,TRBJ2-1,CAWSVRLAGGVEQFF
TRBV7-9,15,TRBJ2-1,CASSVELGQYNEQFF
TRBV18,16,TRBJ1-5,CASSPRQGSTRQPQHF
TRBV12-3/TRBV12-4,14,TRBJ2-7,CASSPVGGSYEQYF
TRBV10-3,17,TRBJ2-1,CASSYFGGQSSYNEQFF
TRBV7-9,16,TRBJ2-3,CASSLFSGGGADTQYF
TRBV5-6,15,TRBJ2-7,CASSVGLAGVYEQYF
TRBV5-5,14,TRBJ1-2,CASSPGVVNYGYTF
TRBV10-3,15,TRBJ2-7,CAISGGDSHNYEQYF
TRBV6-1,15,TRBJ1-1,CASSVFEGSNTEAFF
TRBV5-4,16,TRBJ1-4,CASSPSDRSRNEKLFF
TRBV19,13,TRBJ1-1,CASSPGGQFEAFF
TRBV10-3,14,TRBJ2-3,CALGSGGGSDTQYF
TRBV7-2,19,TRBJ2-3,CASSLGWVRGGGDTDTQYF
TRBV27,12,TRBJ2-3,CASSLIGDTQYF
TRBV30,14,TRBJ2-2,CAWNGLAGTGELFF
TRBV5-1,13,TRBJ2-5,CASRAIGVETQYF
TRBV2,17,TRBJ2-6,CASKVVAGMTGANVLTF
TRBV7-6,11,TRBJ2-3,CASSSTDTQYF
TRBV29-1,16,TRBJ2-7,CSVPGTSGLSSYEQYF
TRBV10-1,16,TRBJ2-2,CASRTPWFRVTGELFF
TRBV4-3,15,TRBJ2-7,CASSQDPGIRYEQYF
TRBV20-1,14,TRBJ1-6,CSAAAVIYNSPLHF
TRBV19,19,TRBJ2-1,CASSVRLGTSGRASDEQFF